This TCR beta chain was sequenced during a study of blood T cell repertoires in COVID-19. CDR3 length: 15 residues. Germline V gene sequence: CDR1 SGHVS, CDR2 FQNEAQ. V was pared by 5 bases and J by 0 bases, with 6 bases of the junction left unmatched. Across 20 to 25 US areas, participants ranged in age from about 18 to 89 years. Data came from immunoSEQ multiplex PCR; TCRdb stores just in-frame clones and leaves some out. The repertoire includes around 270,000 clones, approximately 85% of them detected once, and approximately 4% sits in the top ten. The chain uses TRBV7-8 and TRBJ1-1; 7 bases match TRBD1. The sequence was obtained from a woman under 40 who had recovered from COVID-19. Sequencing input: PBMCs or T cells enriched from blood (not recorded which). The CDR3 DNA is TGTGCCAGCAGCACCCTGGACAGGTTGAACACTGAAGCTTTCTTT. This codes for CASSTLDRLNTEAFF.